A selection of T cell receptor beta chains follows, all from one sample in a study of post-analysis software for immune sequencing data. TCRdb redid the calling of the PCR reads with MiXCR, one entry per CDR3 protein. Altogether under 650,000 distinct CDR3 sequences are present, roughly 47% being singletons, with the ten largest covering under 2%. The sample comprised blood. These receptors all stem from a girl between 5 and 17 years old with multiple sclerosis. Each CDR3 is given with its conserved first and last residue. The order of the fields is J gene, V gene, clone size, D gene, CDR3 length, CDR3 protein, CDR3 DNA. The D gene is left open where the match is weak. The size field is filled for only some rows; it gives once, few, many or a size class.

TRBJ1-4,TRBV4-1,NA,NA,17,CASSHPRGGRMNEKLFF,TGCGCCAGCAGCCACCCCCGGGGGGGGCGGATGAATGAAAAACTGTTTTTT
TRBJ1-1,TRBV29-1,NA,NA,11,CSLGMNTEAFF,TGCAGCCTGGGGATGAACACTGAAGCTTTCTTT
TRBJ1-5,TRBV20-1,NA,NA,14,CSASPRHGNQPQHF,TGCAGTGCTTCACCCCGTCATGGCAATCAGCCCCAGCATTTT
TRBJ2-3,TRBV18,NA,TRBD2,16,CASSTSEAGGTDTQYF,TGTGCCAGCTCGACTAGTGAAGCGGGGGGCACAGATACGCAGTATTTT
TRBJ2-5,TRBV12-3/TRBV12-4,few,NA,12,CASSFRRQAQYF,TGTGCCAGCAGTTTTCGTCGACAAGCCCAGTACTTC
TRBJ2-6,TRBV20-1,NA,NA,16,CSARGKDISHPNVLTF,TGCAGTGCTAGAGGAAAAGACATCTCCCACCCCAACGTCCTGACTTTC
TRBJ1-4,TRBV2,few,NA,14,CASSPTKPNEKLFF,TGTGCCAGCAGCCCGACGAAACCCAATGAAAAACTGTTTTTT
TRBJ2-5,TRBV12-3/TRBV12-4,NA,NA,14,CASSLSSGEGAQYF,TGTGCCAGCAGTCTCAGCAGCGGCGAAGGGGCCCAGTACTTC
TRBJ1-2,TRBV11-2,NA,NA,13,CASSPGPGTYYTF,TGTGCCAGCAGCCCCGGCCCCGGGACTTACTACACCTTC
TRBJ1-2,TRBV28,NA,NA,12,CASSKRQYGYTF,TGTGCCAGCAGCAAAAGACAGTATGGCTACACCTTC
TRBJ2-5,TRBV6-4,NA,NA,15,CASSDSSGPGETQYF,TGTGCCAGCAGTGACTCGTCAGGGCCGGGGGAGACCCAGTACTTC
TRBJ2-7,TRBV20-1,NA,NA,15,CSARDPEQAPYEQYF,TGCAGTGCTAGAGATCCGGAACAGGCTCCCTACGAGCAGTACTTC
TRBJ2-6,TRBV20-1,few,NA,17,CSANTRQIDSGANVLTF,TGCAGTGCTAATACTCGGCAGATCGACTCTGGGGCCAACGTCCTGACTTTC
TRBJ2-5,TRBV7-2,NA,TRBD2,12,CASSHRTSGKYF,TGTGCCAGCAGTCACCGGACTAGCGGGAAGTACTTC
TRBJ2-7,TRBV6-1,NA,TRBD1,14,CASRSGTGGYEQYF,TGTGCCAGCAGATCCGGGACAGGGGGCTACGAGCAGTACTTC
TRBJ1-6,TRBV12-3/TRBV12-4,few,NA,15,CASSARPRDNSPLHF,TGTGCCAGCAGTGCGAGGCCCCGAGATAATTCACCCCTCCACTTT
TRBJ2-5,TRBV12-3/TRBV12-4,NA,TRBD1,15,CASSALTGPTGTQYF,TGTGCCAGCAGTGCGCTGACAGGGCCAACGGGGACCCAGTACTTC
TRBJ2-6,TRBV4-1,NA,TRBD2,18,CASSQVAGERSGANVLTF,TGCGCCAGCAGCCAAGTAGCGGGAGAGAGGTCTGGGGCCAACGTCCTGACTTTC
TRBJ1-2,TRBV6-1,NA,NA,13,CASSEWDQNGYTF,TGTGCCAGCAGTGAATGGGACCAGAATGGCTACACCTTC